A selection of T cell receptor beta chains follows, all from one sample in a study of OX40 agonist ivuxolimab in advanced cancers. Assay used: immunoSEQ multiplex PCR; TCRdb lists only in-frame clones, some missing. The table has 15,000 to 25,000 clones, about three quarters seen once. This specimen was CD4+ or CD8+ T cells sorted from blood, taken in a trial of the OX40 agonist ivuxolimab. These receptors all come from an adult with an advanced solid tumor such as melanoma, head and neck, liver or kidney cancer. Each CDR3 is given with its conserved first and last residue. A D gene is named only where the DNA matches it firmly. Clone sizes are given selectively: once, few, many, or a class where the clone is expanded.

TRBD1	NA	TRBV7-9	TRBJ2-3	TGTGCCAGCAGCTTACCCAGGGGGCCCACAGATACGCAGTATTTT	CASSLPRGPTDTQYF
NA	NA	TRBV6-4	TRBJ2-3	TGTGCCAGCAGTAAAACGGGGGATTTCGATACGCAGTATTTT	CASSKTGDFDTQYF
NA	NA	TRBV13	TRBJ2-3	TGTGCCAGCAGTCTAGGGGGAGCAGATACGCAGTATTTT	CASSLGGADTQYF
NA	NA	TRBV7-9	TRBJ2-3	TGTGCCAGCTTGTGGGGAACAGATACGCAGTATTTT	CASLWGTDTQYF
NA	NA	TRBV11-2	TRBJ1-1	TGTGCCAGCAGCTTATCCCCTACCCTTGACAGGACGCCTGAAGCTTTCTTT	CASSLSPTLDRTPEAFF
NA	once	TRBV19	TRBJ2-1	TGTGCCAGTAGTATAAGATCCTACAATGAGCAGTTCTTC	CASSIRSYNEQFF
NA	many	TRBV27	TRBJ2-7	TGTGCCAGCAGTTCAGGCGGGGCAGGGACCTACGAGCAGTACTTC	CASSSGGAGTYEQYF
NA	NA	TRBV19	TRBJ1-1	TGTGCCAGTAGTATACCGGGACGGGGAATGAACACTGAAGCTTTCTTT	CASSIPGRGMNTEAFF
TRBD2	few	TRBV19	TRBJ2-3	TGTGCCAGTAGTTCCCTCGGGGGGGCGCAAGATACGCAGTATTTT	CASSSLGGAQDTQYF
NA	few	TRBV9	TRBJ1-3	TGTGCCAGCAGCACCCGGACGTATGGAAACACCATATATTTT	CASSTRTYGNTIYF
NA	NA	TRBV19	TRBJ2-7	TGTGCCAGTAGTATAGGGGCCGGGTACTACGAGCAGTACTTC	CASSIGAGYYEQYF
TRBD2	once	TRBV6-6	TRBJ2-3	TGTGCCAGCAGCCTCATAGCGGGCGGTGGAGATACGCAGTATTTT	CASSLIAGGGDTQYF
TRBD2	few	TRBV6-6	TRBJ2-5	TGTGCCAGCAGCCCCTACGGGGGGGAAGAGACCCAGTACTTC	CASSPYGGEETQYF
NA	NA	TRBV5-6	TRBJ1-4	TGTGCCAGCAGCTTGGATACCGCGGGTGAAAAACTGTTTTTT	CASSLDTAGEKLFF
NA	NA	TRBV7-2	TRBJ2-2	TGTGCCAGCCTAGACACCGGGGAGCTGTTTTTT	CASLDTGELFF
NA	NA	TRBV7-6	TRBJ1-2	TGTGCCAGCAGCTTGGGAGGGCCTAACTATGGCTACACCTTC	CASSLGGPNYGYTF
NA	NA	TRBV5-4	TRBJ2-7	TGTGCCAGCAGCCAAAGGGGGGCCCTCGAGCAGTACTTC	CASSQRGALEQYF
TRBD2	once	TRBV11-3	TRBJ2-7	TGTGCCAGCAGCCGGGGGGACGAGCAGTACTTC	CASSRGDEQYF
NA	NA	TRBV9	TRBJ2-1	TGTGCCAGCTCCAGGACACTTTCGGGGCAGTTCTTC	CASSRTLSGQFF
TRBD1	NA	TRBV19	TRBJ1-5	TGTGCCAGTAGTACGTTCGACAGGGATAGCAATCAGCCCCAGCATTTT	CASSTFDRDSNQPQHF
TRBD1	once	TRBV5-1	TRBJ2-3	TGCGCCAGCAGCCCCCAAACAGGGGCTCCAGATACGCAGTATTTT	CASSPQTGAPDTQYF
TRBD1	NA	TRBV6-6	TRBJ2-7	TGTGCCAGCGAAGGACAGGGGGGCTACGAGCAGTACTTC	CASEGQGGYEQYF
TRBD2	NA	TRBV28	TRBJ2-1	TGTGCCGGGGGGGTCAATGAGCAGTTCTTC	CAGGVNEQFF
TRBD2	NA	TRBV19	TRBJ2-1	TGTGCCAGTAGTATGAGCGGGAGGTCCTACAATGAGCAGTTCTTC	CASSMSGRSYNEQFF
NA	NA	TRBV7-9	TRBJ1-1	TGTGCCAGCAGCTTAGATGTAGGCCCGAGGACTGAAGCTTTCTTT	CASSLDVGPRTEAFF
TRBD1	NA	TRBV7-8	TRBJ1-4	TGTGCCAGCAGCCGATCATCGAGACAGGGACTTAATGAAAAACTGTTTTTT	CASSRSSRQGLNEKLFF
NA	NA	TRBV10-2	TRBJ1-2	TGCGCCAGCAGGCCCGGAGCAGGGTCGTTCGGTGGCTACACCTTC	CASRPGAGSFGGYTF
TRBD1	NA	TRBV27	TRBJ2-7	TGTGCCAGCAGTCTAGGACAGGGGGCAGGTTTTGAGCAGTACTTC	CASSLGQGAGFEQYF
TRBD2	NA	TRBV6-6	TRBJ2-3	TGTGCCAGCAGTTACTCGCTAGCGGTGGAACCAGATACGCAGTATTTT	CASSYSLAVEPDTQYF
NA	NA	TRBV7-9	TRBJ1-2	TGTGCCAGCAGCTTAGACCCAATGCGCTACACCTTC	CASSLDPMRYTF
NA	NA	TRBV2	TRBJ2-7	TGTGCCAGCAATGAAAAGGGGGACCCCTTTCCCTACGAGCAGTACTTC	CASNEKGDPFPYEQYF
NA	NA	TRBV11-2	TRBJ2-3	TGTGCCAGCAGCTCGACTGTTCGAGAGGGAGATACGCAGTATTTT	CASSSTVREGDTQYF
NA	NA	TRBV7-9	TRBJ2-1	TGTGCCAGCAGCCCCCTAGGAGATGAGCAGTTCTTC	CASSPLGDEQFF
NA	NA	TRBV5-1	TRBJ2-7	TGCGCCAGCAGCTTGGCTGGGGCGCCCTACGAGCAGTACTTC	CASSLAGAPYEQYF
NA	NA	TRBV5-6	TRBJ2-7	TGTGCCAGCAGCGAGGGCTACGAGGAGCAGTACTTC	CASSEGYEEQYF
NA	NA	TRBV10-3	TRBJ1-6	TGTGCCATCAGGGAGGATAATTCACCCCTCCACTTT	CAIREDNSPLHF
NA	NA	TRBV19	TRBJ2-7	TGTGCCAGTAGTATGCTGGCTAGCGAAACCTACGAGCAGTACTTC	CASSMLASETYEQYF
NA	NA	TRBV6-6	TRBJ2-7	TGTGCCAGCAGTTACACGGGGTACGAGCAGTACTTC	CASSYTGYEQYF
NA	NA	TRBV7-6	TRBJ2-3	TGTGCCAGCAGCTTTTCCCGGCCCACAGATACGCAGTATTTT	CASSFSRPTDTQYF
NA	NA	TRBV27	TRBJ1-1	TGTGCCAGCAGTCCTCGGGGGGACGAAGCTTTCTTT	CASSPRGDEAFF
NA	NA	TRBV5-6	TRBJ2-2	TGTGCCAGCAGCCTGTCGAGGGCCGGGGAGCTGTTTTTT	CASSLSRAGELFF
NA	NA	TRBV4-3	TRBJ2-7	TGCGCCAGCAGCCAAGCATTGGACAGAGCCTACGAGCAGTACTTC	CASSQALDRAYEQYF
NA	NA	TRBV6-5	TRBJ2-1	TGTGCCAGCAGTAAAAGGACAGCCTACAATGAGCAGTTCTTC	CASSKRTAYNEQFF
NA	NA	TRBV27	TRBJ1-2	TGTGCCAGCACTTCGGTTGATTCCTCGGGTGGCTACACCTTC	CASTSVDSSGGYTF
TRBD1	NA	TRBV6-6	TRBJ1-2	TGTGCCAGCAGTCCCGGGACAGGGCTAAACTATGGCTACACCTTC	CASSPGTGLNYGYTF
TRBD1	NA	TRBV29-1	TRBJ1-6	TGCACCGATCCCCCGGGACAGCTTAATTCACCCCTCCACTTT	CTDPPGQLNSPLHF
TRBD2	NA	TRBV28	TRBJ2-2	TGTGCCAGCAGTTTAGGACTAGGTTTGAACACCGGGGAGCTGTTTTTT	CASSLGLGLNTGELFF
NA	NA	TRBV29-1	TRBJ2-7	TGCAGCGTCCTACTGCCTAACGAGCAGTACTTC	CSVLLPNEQYF
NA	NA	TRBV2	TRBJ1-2	TGTGCCAGCAGTCCCAGAGTCTATGGCTACACCTTC	CASSPRVYGYTF
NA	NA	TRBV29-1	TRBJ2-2	TGCAGCGTTCTATCGGGAACCGGGGAGCTGTTTTTT	CSVLSGTGELFF
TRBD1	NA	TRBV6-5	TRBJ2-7	TGTGCCAGCAGATCCGGGACAGGGCTGGGGGAGCAGTACTTC	CASRSGTGLGEQYF
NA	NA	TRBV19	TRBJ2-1	TGTGCCAGTAGTATAACCGGGGAAACCTACAATGAGCAGTTCTTC	CASSITGETYNEQFF